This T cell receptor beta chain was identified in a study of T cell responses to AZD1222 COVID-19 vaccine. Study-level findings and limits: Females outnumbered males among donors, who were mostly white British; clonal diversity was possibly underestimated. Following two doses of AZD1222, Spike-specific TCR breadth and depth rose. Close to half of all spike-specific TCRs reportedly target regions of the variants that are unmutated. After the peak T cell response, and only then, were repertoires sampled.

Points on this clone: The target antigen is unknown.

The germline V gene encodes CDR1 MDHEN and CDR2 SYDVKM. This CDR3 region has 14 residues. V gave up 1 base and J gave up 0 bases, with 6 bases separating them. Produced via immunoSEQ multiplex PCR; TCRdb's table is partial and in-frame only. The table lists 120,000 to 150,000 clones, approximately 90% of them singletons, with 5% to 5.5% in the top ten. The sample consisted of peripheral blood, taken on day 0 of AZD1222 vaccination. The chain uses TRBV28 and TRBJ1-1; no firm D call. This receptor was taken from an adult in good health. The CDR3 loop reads CASSLLIVNTEAFF. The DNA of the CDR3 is TGTGCCAGCAGTTTATTAATAGTGAACACTGAAGCTTTCTTT.